This passage covers 10 T cell receptor beta chains from one sample sequenced in a study of early T cells in non-severe SARS-CoV-2 infection. One entry per CDR3 protein, called by TCRdb with MiXCR from the 5' RACE reads. The sample includes just under 65,000 distinct CDR3 sequences, about 11% seen only once; the top ten take roughly 3%. The specimen comprised whole blood, sampled at baseline. The receptor set was obtained from an adult who was a healthcare worker with PCR-confirmed SARS-CoV-2 infection or an uninfected control (not recorded which).

A few counts support this clonotype. The DNA of the CDR3 is TGCGCCAGCAGCTCAGGACTAGCGGGGATCACAGATACGCAGTATTTT. This sequence encodes CASSSGLAGITDTQYF. V and J are TRBV5-1 and TRBJ2-3; 12 nucleotides align to TRBD2. Germline CDR1 is SGHRS and CDR2 is YFSETQ. The CDR3 is made up of 16 amino acids. V lost 3 bases to trimming and J lost 2 bases; unmatched junction nucleotides: 4.

This chain uses TRBV2 with TRBJ2-7, with D hard to call. Germline lookup yields CDR1 SNHLY and CDR2 FYNNEI. This CDR3 is built from 15 residues. V was shortened by 2 bases and J by 6 bases, with 17 bases between the two germline ends. The CDR3 loop reads CASSESLSMNCEQYF. The CDR3 DNA is TGTGCCAGCAGTGAATCGCTCTCAATGAACTGCGAGCAGTACTTC. Based on the CDR3 plus reference TRBV2 and TRBJ2-7, the full variable domain is EPEVTQTPSHQVTQMGQEVILRCVPISNHLYFYWYRQILGQKVEFLVSFYNNEISEKSEIFDDQFSVERPDGSNFTLKIRSTKLEDSAMYFCASSESLSMNCEQYFGPGTRLTVT.

This clonotype has a handful of counts. The rearrangement uses TRBV7-9 and TRBJ2-1, with 13 bases matching TRBD2. The CDR3 has 20 residues. V was pared by 5 bases and J by 0 bases, with 13 bases of the junction left unmatched. Germline V gene data show CDR1 as SEHNR and CDR2 as FQNEAQ (reference sequence). The CDR3 loop reads CASSPTLAGGPHSSYNEQFF. The DNA for the CDR3 is TGTGCCAGCAGCCCCACACTAGCGGGGGGGCCCCATAGCTCCTACAATGAGCAGTTCTTC.

The table lists this clonotype with many counts. V gene TRBV6-1 combines with J gene TRBJ1-2; no clear D. The CDR3 runs to 17 residues. CDR1 and CDR2 (germline): MNHNS, SASEGT. Trimming shortened V by 2 bases and J by 0 bases, and 16 bases separated the two germline ends. The DNA for the CDR3 is TGTGCCAGCAGTGAAAGCGGTCGGACCGCTCCTAACTATGGCTACACCTTC. Translated: CASSESGRTAPNYGYTF.

This clonotype was seen at least ten times. This chain joins TRBV30 and TRBJ1-2, with D unresolved. In germline, CDR1 is GTSNPN, CDR2 SVGIG (reference sequence). The CDR3 covers 11 residues. V gave up 5 bases and J gave up 4 bases, with 8 bases separating them. CDR3 nucleotide sequence: TGTGCCTGGCAACCACTCTATGGCTACACCTTC. Its protein is CAWQPLYGYTF.

The rearrangement joins TRBV6-5 to TRBJ1-1; tentatively, D is TRBD1 (5 bases). This CDR3 has 14 residues. The germline V and J ends were trimmed by 7 bases and 4 bases, with 16 bases remaining between them. CDR1 MNHEY and CDR2 SVGAGI come from the germline V gene. The CDR3 is CASTIDRRGTEAFF. The CDR3 DNA is TGTGCCAGCACTATAGACCGGAGGGGCACTGAAGCTTTCTTT.

The chain recombines TRBV7-2 with TRBJ2-3; D perhaps matches TRBD2 (5 bases). V lost 5 bases to trimming and J lost 0 bases, with 21 bases between them. Per the germline V gene, CDR1 is SGHTA and CDR2 is FQGNSA. The CDR3 is 18 amino acids. CDR3 protein: CASSPRGPKRTSTDTQYF. The CDR3 region has the DNA TGTGCCAGCAGCCCTCGCGGCCCGAAGCGGACTAGCACAGATACGCAGTATTTT.

This clonotype was seen a few times. This chain connects TRBV12-3 or TRBV12-4 to TRBJ1-1; no clear D. V gave up 3 bases and J gave up 5 bases, with 7 bases separating them. This CDR3 is built from 12 residues. The CDR3 DNA is TGTGCCAGCAGTTTTGCCGATACTGAAGCTTTCTTT. Its translation is CASSFADTEAFF.

There are many counts of this clonotype. The CDR3 DNA sequence: TGTGCCAGCAGTTTATCCACAGGGATCTATGGCTACACCTTC. This translates into CASSLSTGIYGYTF. The chain couples TRBV27 to TRBJ1-2, with a possible D match to TRBD1 (6 bases). V lost 0 bases and J 4 bases, leaving 9 bases between the germline ends. The germline gives CDR1 MNHEY, CDR2 SMNVEV (reference sequence). The CDR3 contains 14 residues.

This chain links TRBV6-5 with TRBJ2-2, with D maybe TRBD2 (5 bases). CDR1 is MNHEY, CDR2 SVGAGI, per germline. CDR3 length equals 19 residues. V dropped 8 bases and J dropped 0 bases, with 25 bases sitting between them. CDR3 in amino acids: CASGPSIGSLRANTGELFF. CDR3 in DNA: TGTGCCAGCGGGCCTTCCATCGGGTCGTTGCGGGCGAACACCGGGGAGCTGTTTTTT.